This T cell receptor (beta chain) was identified in a study of T-cell reconstitution after alpha-beta-depleted transplantation in children. This clonotype was found many times. J gave up 0 bases and V 6 bases, and 5 bases lay outside the gene matches. The germline V gene has CDR1 SQVTM and CDR2 ANQGSEA. CDR3 length equals 16 residues. Unique molecular identifiers were incorporated during preparation of the TCRbeta library. TCRdb used MiXCR to reprocess the PCR reads, holding one entry per CDR3 protein. The sample lists 200,000 to 250,000 distinct CDR3 sequences; roughly 24% were seen once. The V gene is TRBV29-1, the J gene TRBJ2-3; 14 bases align to TRBD2. The clonotype comes from a girl aged 2 to 9 with Fanconi anemia, due to receive a stem cell transplant. Sequences were derived from PBMCs, sampled before TCRalphabeta/CD19-depleted stem cell transplant. CDR3 sequence: CSVRGTSGGSTDTQYF. The DNA for the CDR3 is TGCAGCGTCAGAGGGACTAGCGGGGGTAGCACAGATACGCAGTATTTT.